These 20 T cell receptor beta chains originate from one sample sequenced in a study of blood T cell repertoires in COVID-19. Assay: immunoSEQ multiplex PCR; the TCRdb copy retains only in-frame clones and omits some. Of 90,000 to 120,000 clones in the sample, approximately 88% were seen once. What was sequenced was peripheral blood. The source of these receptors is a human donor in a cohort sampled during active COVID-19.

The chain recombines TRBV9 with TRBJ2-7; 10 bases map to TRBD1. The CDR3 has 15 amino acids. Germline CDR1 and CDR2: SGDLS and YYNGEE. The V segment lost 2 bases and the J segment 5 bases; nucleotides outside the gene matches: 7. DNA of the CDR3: TGTGCCAGCAGCGTGACAGGGGGCAAACTGGACGAGCAGTACTTC. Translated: CASSVTGGKLDEQYF.

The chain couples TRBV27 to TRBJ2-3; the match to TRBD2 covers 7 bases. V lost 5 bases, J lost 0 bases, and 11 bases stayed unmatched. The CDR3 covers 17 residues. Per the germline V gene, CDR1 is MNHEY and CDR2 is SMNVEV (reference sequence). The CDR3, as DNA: TGTGCCAGCAGTCCTAGCGGCTACAGGTTTAGCACAGATACGCAGTATTTT. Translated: CASSPSGYRFSTDTQYF.

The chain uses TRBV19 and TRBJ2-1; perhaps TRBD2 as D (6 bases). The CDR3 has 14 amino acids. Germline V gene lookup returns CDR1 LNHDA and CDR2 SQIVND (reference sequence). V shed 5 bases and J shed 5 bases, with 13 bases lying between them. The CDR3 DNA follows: TGTGCCAGTAGTCGCGGGATGGTCCACAATGAGCAGTTCTTC. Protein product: CASSRGMVHNEQFF.

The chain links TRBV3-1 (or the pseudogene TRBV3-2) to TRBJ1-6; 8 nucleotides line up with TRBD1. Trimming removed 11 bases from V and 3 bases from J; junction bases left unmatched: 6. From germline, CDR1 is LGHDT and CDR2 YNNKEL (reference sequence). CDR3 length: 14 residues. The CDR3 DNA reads TGTGCCTCAAAGACAGGGGTCTATAATTCACCCCTCCACTTT. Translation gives CASKTGVYNSPLHF.

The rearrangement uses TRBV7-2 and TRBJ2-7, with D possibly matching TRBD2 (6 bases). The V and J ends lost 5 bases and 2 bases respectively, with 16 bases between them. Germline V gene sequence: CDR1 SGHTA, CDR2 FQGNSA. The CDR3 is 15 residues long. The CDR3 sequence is CASSRGAGSAYEQYV. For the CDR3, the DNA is TGTGCCAGCAGCCGTGGCGCGGGATCCGCCTACGAGCAGTACGTC.

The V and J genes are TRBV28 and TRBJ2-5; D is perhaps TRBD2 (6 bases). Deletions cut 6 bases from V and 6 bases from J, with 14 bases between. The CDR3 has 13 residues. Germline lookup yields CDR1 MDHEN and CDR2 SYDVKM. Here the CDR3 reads CASSRDFQQTQYF. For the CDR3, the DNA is TGTGCCAGCAGCAGGGACTTTCAACAGACCCAGTACTTC. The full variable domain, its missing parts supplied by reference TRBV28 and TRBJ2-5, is DVKVTQSSRYLVKRTGEKVFLECVQDMDHENMFWYRQDPGLGLRLIYFSYDVKMKEKGDIPEGYSVSREKKERFSLILESASTNQTSMYLCASSRDFQQTQYFGPGTRLLVL.

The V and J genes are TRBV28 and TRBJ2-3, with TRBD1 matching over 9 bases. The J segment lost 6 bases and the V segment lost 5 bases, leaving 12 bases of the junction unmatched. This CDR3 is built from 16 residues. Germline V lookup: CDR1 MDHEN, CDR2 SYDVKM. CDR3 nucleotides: TGTGCCAGCAGTCCGCGTGGGACAGGGATTGCGGATACGCAGTATTTT. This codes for CASSPRGTGIADTQYF.

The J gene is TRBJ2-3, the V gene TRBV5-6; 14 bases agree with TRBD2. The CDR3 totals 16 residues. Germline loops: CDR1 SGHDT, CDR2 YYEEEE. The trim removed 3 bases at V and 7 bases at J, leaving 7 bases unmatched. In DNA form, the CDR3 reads TGTGCCAGCAGCTCCAGGACTAGCGGGAGGTGGTATACGCAGTATTTT. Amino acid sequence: CASSSRTSGRWYTQYF.

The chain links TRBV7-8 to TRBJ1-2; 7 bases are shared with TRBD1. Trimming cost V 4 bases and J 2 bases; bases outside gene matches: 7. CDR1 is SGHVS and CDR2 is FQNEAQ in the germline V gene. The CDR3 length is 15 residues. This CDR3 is CASSYRQGTNYGYTF. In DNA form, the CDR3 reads TGTGCCAGCAGCTATCGACAGGGAACGAACTATGGCTACACCTTC.

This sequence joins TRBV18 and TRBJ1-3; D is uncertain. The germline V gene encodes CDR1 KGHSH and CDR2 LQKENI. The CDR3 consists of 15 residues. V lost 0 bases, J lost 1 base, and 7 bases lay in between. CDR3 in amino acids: CASSPPAGSGNTIYF. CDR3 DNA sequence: TGTGCCAGCTCACCACCAGCGGGGTCTGGAAACACCATATATTTT.

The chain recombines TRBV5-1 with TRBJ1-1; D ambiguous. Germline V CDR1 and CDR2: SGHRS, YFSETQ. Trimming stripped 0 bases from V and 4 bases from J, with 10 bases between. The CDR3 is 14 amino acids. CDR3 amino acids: CASSLVPGSTEAFF. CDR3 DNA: TGCGCCAGCAGCTTGGTACCGGGTTCCACTGAAGCTTTCTTT.

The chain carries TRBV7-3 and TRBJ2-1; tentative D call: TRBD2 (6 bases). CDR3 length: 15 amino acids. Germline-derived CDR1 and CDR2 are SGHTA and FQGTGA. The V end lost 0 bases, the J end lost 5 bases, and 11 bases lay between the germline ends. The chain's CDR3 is CASSLTLAPNNEQFF. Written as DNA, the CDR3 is TGTGCCAGCAGCTTAACGCTAGCGCCTAACAATGAGCAGTTCTTC.

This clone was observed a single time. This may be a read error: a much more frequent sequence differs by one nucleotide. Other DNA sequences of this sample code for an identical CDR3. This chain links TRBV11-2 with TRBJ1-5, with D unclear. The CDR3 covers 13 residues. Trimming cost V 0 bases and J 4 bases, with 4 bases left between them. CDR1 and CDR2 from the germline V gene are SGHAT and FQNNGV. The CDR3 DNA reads TGTGCCAGCAGCTTAGACAGGAATCAGCCCCAGCATTTT. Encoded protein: CASSLDRNQPQHF.

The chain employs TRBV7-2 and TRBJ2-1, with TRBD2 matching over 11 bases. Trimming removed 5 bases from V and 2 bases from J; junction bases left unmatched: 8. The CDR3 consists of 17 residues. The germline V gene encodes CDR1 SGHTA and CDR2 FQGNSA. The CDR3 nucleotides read TGTGCCAGCAGCCCAACTAGCGGGAGTAGCCCCTACAATGAGCAGTTCTTC. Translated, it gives CASSPTSGSSPYNEQFF.

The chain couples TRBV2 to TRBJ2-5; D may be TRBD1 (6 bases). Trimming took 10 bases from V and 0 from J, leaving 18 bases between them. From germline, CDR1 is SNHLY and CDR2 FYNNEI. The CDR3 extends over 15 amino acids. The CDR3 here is CATQRWDTHQETQYF. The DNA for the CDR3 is TGTGCCACCCAAAGGTGGGACACCCACCAAGAGACCCAGTACTTC.

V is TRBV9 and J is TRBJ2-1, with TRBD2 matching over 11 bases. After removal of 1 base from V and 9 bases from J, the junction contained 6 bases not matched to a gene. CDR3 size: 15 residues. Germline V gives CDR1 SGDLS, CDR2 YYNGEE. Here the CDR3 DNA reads TGTGCCAGCAGCGTACTTAGCGGGAGGGTAAGTGAGCAGTTCTTC. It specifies CASSVLSGRVSEQFF.

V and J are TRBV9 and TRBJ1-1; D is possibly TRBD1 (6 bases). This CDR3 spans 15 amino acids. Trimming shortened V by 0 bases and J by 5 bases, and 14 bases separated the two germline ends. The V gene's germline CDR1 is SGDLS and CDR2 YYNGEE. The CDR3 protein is CASSVVVGAWTEAFF. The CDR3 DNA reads TGTGCCAGCAGCGTAGTGGTGGGGGCTTGGACTGAAGCTTTCTTT.

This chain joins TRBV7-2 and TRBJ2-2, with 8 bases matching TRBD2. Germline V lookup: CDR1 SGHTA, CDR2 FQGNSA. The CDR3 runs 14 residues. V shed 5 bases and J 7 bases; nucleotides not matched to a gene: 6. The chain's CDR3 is CASSATRGGGELFF. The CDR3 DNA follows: TGTGCCAGCAGCGCTACCCGGGGGGGCGGGGAGCTGTTTTTT.

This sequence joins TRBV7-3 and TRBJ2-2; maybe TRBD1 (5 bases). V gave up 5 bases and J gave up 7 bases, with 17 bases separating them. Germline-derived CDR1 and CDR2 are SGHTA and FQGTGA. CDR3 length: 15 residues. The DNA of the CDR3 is TGTGCCAGCAGCCCTCGTCAGGGTTTCGTCGGGGAGCTGTTTTTT. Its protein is CASSPRQGFVGELFF.

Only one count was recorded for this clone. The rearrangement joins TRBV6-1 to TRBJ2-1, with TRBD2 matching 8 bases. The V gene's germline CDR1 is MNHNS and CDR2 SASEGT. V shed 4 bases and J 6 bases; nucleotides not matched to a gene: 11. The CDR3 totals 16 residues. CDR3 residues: CASSGGGLASTNEQFF. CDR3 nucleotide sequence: TGTGCCAGCAGTGGAGGAGGACTAGCTTCTACCAATGAGCAGTTCTTC.